This T cell receptor (beta chain) comes out of a study of cytomegalovirus exposure and HLA in healthy donors. Background on the study: An early release of data contained approximately 85 million unique TCRs, which came from HLA-typed donors.

Primers: 60 Vbeta forward and 13 Jbeta reverse. TCRdb's table, derived via immunoSEQ multiplex PCR, lists solely in-frame clones and lacks some. This repertoire shows around 61,000 clones, around 68% found once; its top ten account for around a sixth. The CDR3 has 15 amino acids. The germline V gene has CDR1 MNHEY and CDR2 SMNVEV (reference sequence). Germline trimming cut 8 bases from V and 5 bases from J; bases unmatched to any gene: 10. With respect to this clone: Its antigen is currently unknown.

Points from the study as a whole: As a later analysis revealed, the rate of TCR association differed by HLA locus, with DRB1 most and HLA-C fewest. A later analysis appeared to link common viral pathogens to several of the most significant clusters.

The receptor comes from a middle-aged man in good health and CMV-seropositive. The sample taken for sequencing was PBMCs. This chain connects TRBV27 to TRBJ2-7; 12 bases are shared with TRBD2. The CDR3 nucleotides read TGTGCCAGCTCAGAAGAGACTAGCGGGAGAAACGAGCAGTACTTC. Amino acids: CASSEETSGRNEQYF.